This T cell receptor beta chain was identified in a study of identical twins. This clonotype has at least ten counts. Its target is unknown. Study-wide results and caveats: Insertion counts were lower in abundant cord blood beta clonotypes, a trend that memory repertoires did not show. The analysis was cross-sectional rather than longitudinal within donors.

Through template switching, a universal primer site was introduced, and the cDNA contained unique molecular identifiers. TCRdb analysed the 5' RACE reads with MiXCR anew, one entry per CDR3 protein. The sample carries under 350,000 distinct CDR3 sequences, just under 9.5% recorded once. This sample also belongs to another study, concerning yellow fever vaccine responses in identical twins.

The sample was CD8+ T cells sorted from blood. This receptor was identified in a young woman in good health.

The CDR3 reads CATSDFTGANEQFF. For the CDR3, the DNA is TGTGCCACCAGTGATTTCACGGGGGCCAATGAGCAGTTCTTC. The J gene is TRBJ2-1, the V gene TRBV24-1; D is perhaps TRBD1 or TRBD2 (6 bases each). V lost 1 base and J lost 6, with 9 bases in between. The V gene's germline CDR1 is KGHDR and CDR2 SFDVKD. The CDR3 sequence is 14 residues long.